This TCR beta chain derives from a study of blood T cell repertoires in COVID-19. Study details: Samples came from the United States, Italy and Spain, spanning acute and convalescent COVID-19.

This CDR3 is 15 amino acids long. Germline lookup yields CDR1 GTSNPN and CDR2 SVGIG (reference sequence). V shed 5 bases, J shed 3 bases, and the junction held 10 bases outside the gene matches. The study assigned cohorts using participant-reported clinical history. This clone was seen only once. Per the authors' pipeline: Reference gene primers were amplified, and this amplification served to estimate nucleated cell counts. Profiled with immunoSEQ multiplex PCR; TCRdb holds only in-frame clones, not every one. V, J and clone size reflect that table, while D and trimming were determined from the DNA. In the table there are 180,000 or so clones, approximately 80% of which are singletons.

The sequencing input was PBMCs or T cells enriched from blood (not recorded which). The chain uses TRBV30 and TRBJ1-1; TRBD1 matches 9 bases. This receptor was taken from a woman in her sixties or seventies who had recovered from COVID-19. CDR3: CAWGQGRGTYTEAFF. The CDR3 DNA is TGTGCCTGGGGACAGGGGAGAGGGACGTACACTGAAGCTTTCTTT.